The 18 T cell receptor beta chains below were found in one sample sequenced in a study of T-cell memory formation after mild COVID-19. One entry per CDR3 protein, called by TCRdb with MiXCR from the 5' RACE reads. The table includes roughly 250,000 distinct CDR3 sequences, roughly 17% detected once. Sequences were obtained from PBMCs or a T cell subset sorted from them (not recorded which). The receptors stem from a man aged 18 to 35 who had mild COVID-19 (a few samples of this study predate the infection). Cell type and time point are not known.

This clonotype appeared a few times. V is TRBV7-9 and J is TRBJ2-1; the match to TRBD2 covers 14 bases. The CDR3 loop spans 15 amino acids. The ends lost 5 bases at V and 5 bases at J; junction bases unmatched: 2. From germline, CDR1 is SEHNR and CDR2 FQNEAQ (reference sequence). CDR3 sequence: CASSQGLAGDNEQFF. The DNA of the CDR3 is TGTGCCAGCAGCCAGGGACTAGCGGGAGACAATGAGCAGTTCTTC.

This chain joins TRBV7-2 and TRBJ2-7; 11 positions match TRBD2. CDR1 and CDR2 from the germline V gene are SGHTA and FQGNSA. With V trimmed by 1 base and J by 0 bases, 2 bases remained unmatched. This CDR3 is 16 amino acids long. The CDR3 loop reads CASSLGLAGLSYEQYF. The CDR3 nucleotides are TGTGCCAGCAGCTTAGGACTAGCGGGGCTCTCCTACGAGCAGTACTTC.

This clonotype occurred many times. This sequence joins TRBV5-1 and TRBJ1-2; no firm D call. V gave up 4 bases and J gave up 3 bases, with 13 bases separating them. CDR1 SGHRS and CDR2 YFSETQ come from the germline V gene. This CDR3 has 14 residues. The CDR3 DNA follows: TGCGCCAGCAGCCTACCGGGCCAGGACTATGGCTACACCTTC. This translates into CASSLPGQDYGYTF.

The table lists this clonotype with a few counts. This rearrangement joins TRBV18 to TRBJ2-7; D is perhaps TRBD2 (6 bases). Looked up from germline, CDR1 is KGHSH and CDR2 is LQKENI. The length of the CDR3 is 13 residues. The ends were cut back, 2 bases at V and 4 bases at J, with 9 bases in the middle. The DNA for the CDR3 is TGTGCCAGCTCACCAGGGACTGAGTACGAGCAGTACTTC. It yields the protein CASSPGTEYEQYF.

This chain uses TRBV10-3 with TRBJ1-1; maybe TRBD1 (5 bases). Germline CDR1 is ENHRY and CDR2 is SYGVKD. The V and J ends lost 2 bases and 4 bases respectively, with 11 bases between them. The CDR3 covers 14 residues. This CDR3 is CAISEGAVATEAFF. CDR3 coding DNA: TGTGCCATCAGTGAGGGGGCGGTGGCCACTGAAGCTTTCTTT.

Only a few counts were recorded for this clonotype. V usage is TRBV20-1 and J usage is TRBJ2-5; possibly TRBD2 for D (6 bases). Germline CDR1 reads DFQATT; CDR2 reads SNEGSKA (reference sequence). CDR3 length: 16 amino acids. Trimming removed 0 bases at V and 2 bases at J, with 16 bases between. The CDR3 DNA is TGCAGTGCTAGAGATAGGGGACTCGGCGTTCAAGAGACCCAGTACTTC. Amino acid sequence: CSARDRGLGVQETQYF.

The chain links TRBV28 to TRBJ2-3, with 11 bases aligning to TRBD2. This CDR3 comprises 15 residues. The germline V gene encodes CDR1 MDHEN and CDR2 SYDVKM. With V trimmed by 9 bases and J by 5 bases, 10 bases remained unmatched. In nucleotides, the CDR3 is TGTGCCAGTCACTCTAGCGGGGGGCAGCTAGATACGCAGTATTTT. Its translation is CASHSSGGQLDTQYF. The entire variable domain, with the rest obtained from reference TRBV28 and TRBJ2-3, is as follows: DVKVTQSSRYLVKRTGEKVFLECVQDMDHENMFWYRQDPGLGLRLIYFSYDVKMKEKGDIPEGYSVSREKKERFSLILESASTNQTSMYLCASHSSGGQLDTQYFGPGTRLTVL.

This clonotype appeared a few times. The J gene is TRBJ2-7, the V gene TRBV12-3 or TRBV12-4; 8 nucleotides match TRBD1. V gave up 6 bases and J gave up 7 bases; unmatched junction bases: 11. The CDR3 is 14 residues long. CDR3 coding DNA: TGTGCCAGCAGACTCCCAGGGGGCCAAGGGGAGCAGTACTTC. As protein: CASRLPGGQGEQYF.

The chain recombines TRBV20-1 with TRBJ1-6; the D is unclear. V was shortened by 0 bases and J by 9 bases, with 6 bases between the two germline ends. Germline V gene data show CDR1 as DFQATT and CDR2 as SNEGSKA (reference sequence). The CDR3 extends over 12 amino acids. The DNA for the CDR3 is TGCAGTGCTAGAGATCGTCTTTCACCCCTCCACTTT. Its translation: CSARDRLSPLHF.

The V call is TRBV6-1, the J call TRBJ2-3, with 10 bases that match TRBD2. V lost 7 bases, J lost 0 bases, and 4 bases stayed unmatched. Looked up from germline, CDR1 is MNHNS and CDR2 is SASEGT. This CDR3 has 15 residues. Here the CDR3 DNA reads TGTGCCAGCACCGTAGCGGGGGGCAGCACAGATACGCAGTATTTT. It codes for CASTVAGGSTDTQYF.

V and J are TRBV5-1 and TRBJ2-1, with D hard to call. Trimming stripped 8 bases from V and 1 base from J, with 4 bases between. There are 11 residues in the CDR3. The germline V gene has CDR1 SGHRS and CDR2 YFSETQ. CDR3 sequence: CASHSYNEQFF. The CDR3 DNA sequence: TGCGCCAGTCATTCCTACAATGAGCAGTTCTTC.

The J gene is TRBJ2-7, the V gene TRBV10-2; D may be TRBD1 (6 bases). CDR1 and CDR2 (germline): WSHSY, SAAADI. V lost 5 bases and J lost 3, with 17 bases in between. The CDR3 consists of 15 residues. The CDR3 nucleotides read TGCGCCAGCAGTCGCAAACAGGGTCAGGGCTACGAGCAGTACTTC. Its translation is CASSRKQGQGYEQYF.

CDR3 residues: CASSLRGTGASEQFF. The CDR3 DNA reads TGTGCCAGCAGCCTCCGGGGGACAGGGGCGAGTGAGCAGTTCTTC. This sequence joins TRBV5-5 and TRBJ2-1; TRBD1 agrees at 10 bases. The J segment lost 9 bases and the V segment lost 4 bases, leaving 10 bases of the junction unmatched. CDR1 and CDR2 from the germline V gene are SGHKS and YYEKEE (reference sequence). The CDR3 contains 15 residues.

This clonotype showed up many times. The chain employs TRBV7-2 and TRBJ2-6; D is possibly TRBD1 (5 bases). Germline V gene lookup returns CDR1 SGHTA and CDR2 FQGNSA. This CDR3 is built from 16 residues. With 5 bases removed from V and 0 bases from J, the gap between germline ends came to 11 bases. The DNA for the CDR3 is TGTGCCAGCAGCCTAAGACAGCACTCTGGGGCCAACGTCCTGACTTTC. Its translation: CASSLRQHSGANVLTF.

This clonotype has a handful of counts. The rearrangement links TRBV11-2 to TRBJ1-2; D gene uncertain. CDR1 and CDR2 (germline): SGHAT, FQNNGV. The CDR3 has 11 amino acids. V lost 6 bases, J lost 8 bases, and 10 bases lay in between. The CDR3 nucleotides are TGTGCCAGCAGGCCGATGGGGGGCTACACCTTC. It codes for CASRPMGGYTF.

The rearrangement links TRBV7-2 to TRBJ1-2; D unclear. This CDR3 has 13 amino acids. Between the trimmed V and J ends, which lost 3 bases and 4 bases, there was a span of 9 bases. Germline V gives CDR1 SGHTA, CDR2 FQGNSA. The CDR3 reads CASSFTSAYGYTF. In nucleotides, the CDR3 is TGTGCCAGCAGCTTCACGAGTGCCTATGGCTACACCTTC.

The chain has TRBV2 and TRBJ1-5; no clear D. V lost 8 bases and J lost 2, with 10 bases in between. The length of the CDR3 is 13 residues. Germline V gene data show CDR1 as SNHLY and CDR2 as FYNNEI. The CDR3: CASVGLGNQPQHF. In DNA form, the CDR3 reads TGTGCCAGCGTAGGATTAGGCAATCAGCCCCAGCATTTT.

This clonotype has a handful of counts. The V gene is TRBV28, the J gene TRBJ1-6, with a tentative D call TRBD1 (6 bases). The V gene lost 3 bases and the J gene lost 13 bases, with 7 bases spanning the gap. Germline CDR1 is MDHEN and CDR2 is SYDVKM. The CDR3 runs to 11 residues. CDR3 in DNA: TGTGCCAGCAGTTTCGGACAGCCCCTCCACTTT. Its protein is CASSFGQPLHF.